This T cell receptor (beta chain) came from a study of OX40 agonist ivuxolimab in advanced cancers. Looking at the study overall: Partial responses occurred in Three dose-escalation patients, one with hepatocellular carcinoma and two with cutaneous melanoma. Overall study findings and caveats: Expanded clones were, on average, more numerous in CD8+ T cells than in CD4+. With doses of 0.1 to 3.0 mg/kg, CD4+ and CD8+ blood T cells had undergone clonal expansion by week 6.

V lost 8 bases and J lost 2, with 22 bases in between. Germline V lookup: CDR1 SEHNR, CDR2 FQNEAQ (reference sequence). The CDR3 is made up of 17 amino acids. This table comes from immunoSEQ multiplex PCR, and its TCRdb copy is limited to in-frame clones, with some not included. The sample includes about 49,000 clones, over 75% of them seen just once. Drawing of blood for sampling happened at baseline, at cycle 4 day 1, and at cycle 7 day 1. Remarks on this clone: Its antigen is currently unknown.

This clonotype was obtained from an adult with an advanced solid tumor such as melanoma, head and neck, liver or kidney cancer. Sequenced here: CD4+ or CD8+ T cells sorted from blood, sampled in a trial of the OX40 agonist ivuxolimab. The chain is built from TRBV7-9 and TRBJ2-1; D remains ambiguous. The CDR3 bases are TGTGCCAGCCTACCTGGGGTCACTACCAGCGCCTACAATGAGCAGTTCTTC. It translates to CASLPGVTTSAYNEQFF.